The 20 T cell receptor beta chains below come from one sample, sequenced in a study of cytomegalovirus exposure and HLA in healthy donors. Primers included in the PCR were 60 Vbeta and 13 Jbeta primers. Generated by immunoSEQ multiplex PCR, the TCRdb table keeps only in-frame clones and is missing some. Altogether approximately 140,000 clones are present, approximately 80% being singletons, with the ten largest covering around 4.9%. Specimen: PBMCs. Source of these receptors: a male donor in good health and CMV-seronegative.

The chain couples TRBV28 to TRBJ2-7, with D maybe TRBD2 (5 bases). The ends were cut back, 6 bases at V and 1 base at J, with 19 bases in the middle. In germline, CDR1 is MDHEN, CDR2 SYDVKM. The CDR3 consists of 16 residues. The CDR3 loop is CASRNPGKDGSYEQYF. CDR3 nucleotide sequence: TGTGCCAGCAGGAATCCCGGGAAGGACGGATCCTACGAGCAGTACTTC.

This clone was counted only a few times. The DNA for the CDR3 is TGTGCCAGCAGCTTGGAGGGGGCGACCACAGATACGCAGTATTTT. Encoded protein: CASSLEGATTDTQYF. This chain uses TRBV7-3 with TRBJ2-3; D may be TRBD1 (7 bases). The CDR3 contains 15 residues. The germline gives CDR1 SGHTA, CDR2 FQGTGA. The V end was cut by 3 bases, the J end by 2 bases, with 12 bases between. Full variable domain (missing parts from reference TRBV7-3 and TRBJ2-3): GAGVSQTPSNKVTEKGKYVELRCDPISGHTALYWYRQSLGQGPEFLIYFQGTGAADDSGLPNDRFFAVRPEGSVSTLKIQRTERGDSAVYLCASSLEGATTDTQYFGPGTRLTVL.

This chain joins TRBV9 and TRBJ2-3; 7 bases agree with TRBD2. V dropped 3 bases and J dropped 2; count of bases not matched to a gene: 15. CDR1 SGDLS and CDR2 YYNGEE come from the germline V gene. The CDR3 length is 18 residues. The CDR3 spells CASSDKESGVGLTDTQYF. CDR3 sequence (DNA): TGTGCCAGCAGCGACAAGGAGAGCGGGGTGGGTCTCACAGATACGCAGTATTTT.

The table lists this clone with a few counts. This chain links TRBV5-6 with TRBJ2-7; TRBD2 is a possible D gene (6 bases). V was cut by 3 bases and J by 7 bases, with 11 bases left in between. CDR1 and CDR2 from the germline V gene are SGHDT and YYEEEE. The CDR3 covers 12 residues. The CDR3, as DNA: TGTGCCAGCAGCTGGTCAGCGGGTGAGCAGTACTTC. Translated: CASSWSAGEQYF.

CDR3 in amino acids: CASSPVGSGTQYF. The CDR3 DNA follows: TGTGCCAGCTCACCTGTCGGCTCGGGGACCCAGTACTTC. The chain couples TRBV18 to TRBJ2-5; D not resolved. V was clipped by 3 bases and J by 7 bases, with 12 bases between them. The CDR3 length is 13 residues. The germline V gene encodes CDR1 KGHSH and CDR2 LQKENI. Full variable domain (outside the CDR3, taken from reference TRBV18 and TRBJ2-5): NAGVMQNPRHLVRRRGQEARLRCSPMKGHSHVYWYRQLPEEGLKFMVYLQKENIIDESGMPKERFSAEFPKEGPSILRIQQVVRGDSAAYFCASSPVGSGTQYFGPGTRLLVL.

The genes are TRBV30 and TRBJ1-1, with 7 bases matching TRBD1. J was trimmed by 2 bases and V by 4 bases; bases with no gene match: 13. This CDR3 region has 16 residues. Germline V gene lookup returns CDR1 GTSNPN and CDR2 SVGIG (reference sequence). Here the CDR3 DNA reads TGTGCCTGGAAGCGGGTCGGAGACAGGGCAAACACTGAAGCTTTCTTT. Amino acid sequence: CAWKRVGDRANTEAFF.

This chain joins TRBV6-4 and TRBJ2-3; 8 nucleotides agree with TRBD2. V lost 8 bases, J lost 2 bases, and 9 bases stayed unmatched. The CDR3 is 15 amino acids. The germline CDR1 and CDR2 sequences are MRHNA and SNTAGT. DNA of the CDR3: TGTGCCAGCTCTCAGGTAGCGGGGTCCACAGATACGCAGTATTTT. Translated, it gives CASSQVAGSTDTQYF.

The V call is TRBV4-3, the J call TRBJ2-7; D perhaps matches TRBD1 (7 bases). The CDR3 has 15 amino acids. Trimming removed 0 bases at V and 3 bases at J, with 12 bases between. In germline, CDR1 is LGHNA, CDR2 YSLEER. The DNA of the CDR3 is TGCGCCAGCAGCCAAGATTCAGGGGGGCTCTACGAGCAGTACTTC. This gives the protein CASSQDSGGLYEQYF.

The V gene is TRBV9, the J gene TRBJ2-3; weak D call: TRBD1 (6 bases). Germline assignment: CDR1 SGDLS and CDR2 YYNGEE. CDR3 length: 16 amino acids. Trimming stripped 0 bases from V and 1 base from J, with 12 bases between. The DNA of the CDR3 is TGTGCCAGCAGCGTAGGTGGGGGCCCTGGCACAGATACGCAGTATTTT. As protein: CASSVGGGPGTDTQYF.

The V and J genes are TRBV18 and TRBJ2-7; 9 nucleotides agree with TRBD1. The CDR3 is made up of 15 amino acids. With 0 bases clipped from V and 3 bases from J, the junction kept 3 bases outside the gene matches. Germline V gives CDR1 KGHSH, CDR2 LQKENI. In DNA, the CDR3 is TGTGCCAGCTCACCACCGGGACAGGGTTTCTACGAGCAGTACTTC. Its protein is CASSPPGQGFYEQYF.

The genes are TRBV9 and TRBJ2-3; 8 bases fit TRBD2. CDR1 and CDR2 from the germline V gene are SGDLS and YYNGEE. The junction had 4 bases not matched to a gene; V was cut back by 1 base and J by 3 bases. This CDR3 is 15 amino acids long. The CDR3 nucleotides are TGTGCCAGCAGCGTAAACGGGGGGGCAACAGATACGCAGTATTTT. Amino acid sequence: CASSVNGGATDTQYF.

J is TRBJ1-2 and V is TRBV19, with TRBD1 as a possible D gene (5 bases). Trimming removed 11 bases at V and 0 bases at J, with 13 bases between. CDR1 and CDR2 (germline): LNHDA, SQIVND (reference sequence). The CDR3 covers 13 residues. CDR3 protein: CAAWGGANYGYTF. The CDR3 DNA is TGTGCCGCCTGGGGCGGAGCTAACTATGGCTACACCTTC. Combining the CDR3 with reference TRBV19 and TRBJ1-2 gives the whole variable domain DGGITQSPKYLFRKEGQNVTLSCEQNLNHDAMYWYRQDPGQGLRLIYYSQIVNDFQKGDIAEGYSVSREKKESFPLTVTSAQKNPTAFYLCAAWGGANYGYTFGSGTRLTVV.

CDR3 in amino acids: CASSLTGAGYTF. The CDR3 coding sequence is TGTGCCAGCAGCTTGACAGGGGCTGGCTACACCTTC. The V and J genes are TRBV6-1 and TRBJ1-2; 8 bases line up with TRBD1. This CDR3 region has 12 residues. Germline V gene data show CDR1 as MNHNS and CDR2 as SASEGT. J lost 7 bases, V lost 6 bases, and 4 bases had no gene match.

The rearrangement links TRBV28 to TRBJ1-1, with D tentatively TRBD1 (5 bases). The CDR3 totals 10 residues. CDR1 and CDR2 from the germline V gene are MDHEN and SYDVKM. Trimming cost V 6 bases and J 12 bases, with 11 bases left between them. The CDR3 region has the DNA TGTGCCAGCAGCCGGGGGGGGACTTTCTTT. This codes for CASSRGGTFF. Variable domain in full (rest from reference TRBV28 and TRBJ1-1): DVKVTQSSRYLVKRTGEKVFLECVQDMDHENMFWYRQDPGLGLRLIYFSYDVKMKEKGDIPEGYSVSREKKERFSLILESASTNQTSMYLCASSRGGTFFGQGTRLTVV.

The V gene is TRBV5-1, the J gene TRBJ1-3, with 8 positions matching TRBD1. The ends lost 3 bases at V and 2 bases at J; junction bases unmatched: 1. The germline CDR1 and CDR2 sequences are SGHRS and YFSETQ. This CDR3 contains 14 residues. The CDR3 sequence: CASSSGQAGNTIYF. CDR3 in DNA: TGCGCCAGCAGCTCGGGACAGGCTGGAAACACCATATATTTT.

The chain combines TRBV2 with TRBJ1-1, with a weak D call TRBD1 (6 bases). The CDR3 sequence is 14 residues long. Trimming shortened V by 8 bases and J by 7 bases, and 20 bases separated the two germline ends. The germline CDR1 and CDR2 sequences are SNHLY and FYNNEI. CDR3 nucleotide sequence: TGTGCCAGCGTTGAACAGGGTGGGATAGATGAAGCTTTCTTT. Translating it yields CASVEQGGIDEAFF.

The chain carries TRBV7-2 and TRBJ1-1; 7 bases line up with TRBD1. CDR1 is SGHTA, CDR2 FQGNSA, per germline. The CDR3 length is 14 residues. The ends lost 6 bases at V and 3 bases at J; junction bases unmatched: 7. CDR3 loop: CASRRDRPDTEAFF. The CDR3 bases are TGTGCCAGCAGACGGGACAGACCCGACACTGAAGCTTTCTTT.

The V and J genes are TRBV7-2 and TRBJ2-7; D gene uncertain. This CDR3 spans 15 amino acids. V was shortened by 3 bases and J by 0 bases, with 12 bases between the two germline ends. CDR1 and CDR2 (germline): SGHTA, FQGNSA. CDR3: CASSFISSLSYEQYF. CDR3 coding DNA: TGTGCCAGCAGCTTCATTAGTTCCCTCTCCTACGAGCAGTACTTC.

This chain uses TRBV7-2 with TRBJ1-2; D perhaps matches TRBD1 (5 bases). Per germline, CDR1 SGHTA and CDR2 FQGNSA. CDR3 size: 14 residues. Trimming removed 1 base at V and 2 bases at J, with 8 bases between. CDR3 loop: CASSLDRGNYGYTF. The CDR3 DNA reads TGTGCCAGCAGCTTAGATCGGGGGAACTATGGCTACACCTTC.

As to this clone: This same CDR3 is encoded by further DNA sequences in the sample. This sequence joins TRBV28 and TRBJ1-5, with a tentative D call TRBD1 (5 bases). Trimming shortened V by 5 bases and J by 2 bases, and 16 bases separated the two germline ends. The CDR3 runs 16 residues. Germline-derived CDR1 and CDR2 are MDHEN and SYDVKM. This CDR3 reads CASSPPRSRGNQPQHF. In DNA, the CDR3 is TGTGCCAGCAGTCCCCCGAGGAGCAGGGGCAATCAGCCCCAGCATTTT.